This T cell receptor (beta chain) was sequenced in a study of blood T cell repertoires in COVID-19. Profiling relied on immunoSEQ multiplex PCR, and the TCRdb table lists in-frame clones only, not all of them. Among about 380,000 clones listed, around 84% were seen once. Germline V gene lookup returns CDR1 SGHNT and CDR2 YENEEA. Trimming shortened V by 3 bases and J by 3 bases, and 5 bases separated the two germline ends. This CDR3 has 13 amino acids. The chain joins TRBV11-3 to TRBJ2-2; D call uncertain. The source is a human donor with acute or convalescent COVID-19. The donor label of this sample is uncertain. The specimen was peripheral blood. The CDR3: CASSFLHTGELFF. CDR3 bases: TGTGCCAGCAGCTTTCTCCACACCGGGGAGCTGTTTTTT. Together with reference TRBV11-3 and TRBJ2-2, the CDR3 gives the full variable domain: EAGVVQSPRYKIIEKKQPVAFWCNPISGHNTLYWYLQNLGQGPELLIRYENEEAVDDSQLPKDRFSAERLKGVDSTLKIQPAELGDSAVYLCASSFLHTGELFFGEGSRLTVL.